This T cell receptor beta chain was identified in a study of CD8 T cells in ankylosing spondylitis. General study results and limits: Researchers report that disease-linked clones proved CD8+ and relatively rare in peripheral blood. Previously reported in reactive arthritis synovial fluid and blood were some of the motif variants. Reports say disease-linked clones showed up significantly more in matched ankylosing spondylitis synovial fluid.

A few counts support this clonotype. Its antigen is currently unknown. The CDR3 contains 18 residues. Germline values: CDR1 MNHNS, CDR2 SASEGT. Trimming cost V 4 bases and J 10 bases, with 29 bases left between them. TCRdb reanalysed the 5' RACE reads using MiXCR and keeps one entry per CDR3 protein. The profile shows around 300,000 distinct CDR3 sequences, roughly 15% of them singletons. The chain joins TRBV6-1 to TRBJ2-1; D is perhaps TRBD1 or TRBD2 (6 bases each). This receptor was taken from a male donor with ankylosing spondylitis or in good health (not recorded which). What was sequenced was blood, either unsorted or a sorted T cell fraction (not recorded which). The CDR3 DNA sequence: TGTGCCAGCAGTGGATCTTTAGGAGGGCAGGGGTTTTCGGGGGAGCAGTTCTTC. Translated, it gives CASSGSLGGQGFSGEQFF.